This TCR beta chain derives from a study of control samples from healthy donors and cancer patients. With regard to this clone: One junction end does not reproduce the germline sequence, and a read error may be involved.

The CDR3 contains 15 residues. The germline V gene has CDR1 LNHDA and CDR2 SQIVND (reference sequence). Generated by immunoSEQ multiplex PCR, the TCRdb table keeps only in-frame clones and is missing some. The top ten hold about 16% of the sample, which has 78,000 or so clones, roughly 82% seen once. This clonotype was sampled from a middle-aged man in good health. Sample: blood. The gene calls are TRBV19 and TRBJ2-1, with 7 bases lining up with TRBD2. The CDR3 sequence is CTSSIRGGSFLEQFF. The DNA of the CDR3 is TGTACCAGTAGTATACGGGGCGGGAGCTTTCTTGAGCAGTTCTTC. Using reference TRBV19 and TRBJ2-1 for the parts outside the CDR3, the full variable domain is DGGITQSPKYLFRKEGQNVTLSCEQNLNHDAMYWYRQDPGQGLRLIYYSQIVNDFQKGDIAEGYSVSREKKESFPLTVTSAQKNPTAFYLCTSSIRGGSFLEQFFGPGTRLTVL.